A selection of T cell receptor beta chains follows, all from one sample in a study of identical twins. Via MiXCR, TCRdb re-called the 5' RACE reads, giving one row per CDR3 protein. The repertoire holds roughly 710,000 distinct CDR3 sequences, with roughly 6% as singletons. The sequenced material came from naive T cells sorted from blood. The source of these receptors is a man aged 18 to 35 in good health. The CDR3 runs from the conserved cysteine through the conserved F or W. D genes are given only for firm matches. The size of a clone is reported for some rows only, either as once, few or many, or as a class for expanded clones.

CASRFDGSNTEAFF	TGTGCCAGTAGGTTTGACGGTTCGAACACTGAAGCTTTCTTT	.	TRBJ1-1	TRBV19	.	14
CAWSPHNKETQYF	TGTGCCTGGAGTCCGCACAACAAAGAGACCCAGTACTTC	.	TRBJ2-5	TRBV30	.	13
CASSLSTAYNEQFF	TGTGCCAGCAGTTTATCGACAGCCTACAATGAGCAGTTCTTC	many	TRBJ2-1	TRBV27	.	14
CASSLYGTQNNEQFF	TGTGCCAGCAGTTTATATGGGACTCAAAACAATGAGCAGTTCTTC	few	TRBJ2-1	TRBV27	.	15
CASSYTGTQETQYF	TGTGCCAGCAGTTACACCGGGACCCAAGAGACCCAGTACTTC	few	TRBJ2-5	TRBV6-5	.	14
CPTSSPSAGGFF	TGTCCCACCAGCAGCCCTAGCGCGGGTGGGTTCTTC	.	TRBJ2-1	TRBV15	.	12
CASSYMSGSTGELFF	TGTGCCAGCAGTTATATGAGCGGGAGTACCGGGGAGCTGTTTTTT	few	TRBJ2-2	TRBV27	TRBD2	15
CASSLDHGTNSPLHF	TGTGCCAGCAGTTTAGATCACGGGACTAATTCACCCCTCCACTTT	few	TRBJ1-6	TRBV28	.	15
CASSSRRAGYGYTF	TGTGCCAGCAGTTCCCGACGGGCAGGGTATGGCTACACCTTC	few	TRBJ1-2	TRBV12-3/TRBV12-4	.	14
CASSQDTGPINYGYTF	TGCGCCAGCAGCCAAGATACCGGGCCGATCAACTATGGCTACACCTTC	few	TRBJ1-2	TRBV4-1	.	16